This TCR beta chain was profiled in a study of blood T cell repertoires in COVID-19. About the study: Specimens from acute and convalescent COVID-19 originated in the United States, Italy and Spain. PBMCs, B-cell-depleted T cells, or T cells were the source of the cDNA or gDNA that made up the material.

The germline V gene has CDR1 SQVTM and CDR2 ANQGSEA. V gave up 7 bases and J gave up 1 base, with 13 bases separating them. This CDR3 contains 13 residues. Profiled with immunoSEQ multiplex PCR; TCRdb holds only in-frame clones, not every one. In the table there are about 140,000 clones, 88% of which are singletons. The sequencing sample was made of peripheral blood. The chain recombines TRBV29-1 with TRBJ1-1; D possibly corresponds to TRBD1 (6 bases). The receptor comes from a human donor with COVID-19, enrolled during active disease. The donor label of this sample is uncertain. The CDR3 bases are TGCAGCGGAAGGGAAGGGGGGAACACTGAAGCTTTCTTT. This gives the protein CSGREGGNTEAFF.